This T cell receptor beta chain was recovered during a study of T cell responses to AZD1222 COVID-19 vaccine. Study information: Pooling of second doses given at about 4 or about 12 weeks was done.

General observations from the study: Sampled repertoires all dated from after the peak T cell response.

Only in-frame clones appear in the TCRdb table, and some are missing; sequencing was by immunoSEQ multiplex PCR. This sample yields about 150,000 clones, of which over 75% are seen a single time; under 1.5% belongs to the top ten. This CDR3 comprises 15 residues. The germline V gene encodes CDR1 WNHNN and CDR2 SYGVQD (reference sequence). As to this clone: Its antigen is unknown. One end of the junction does not line up with germline, which may come from a read error.

The receptor was isolated from an adult in good health. The sequenced sample was peripheral blood, obtained on day 0 of AZD1222 vaccination. V and J are TRBV10-1 and TRBJ2-2; either TRBD1 or TRBD2 may fit D (5 bases each). CDR3 residues: CASSVGPENTGELFF. Written as DNA, the CDR3 is TGCGCCAGCAGTGTGGGGCCCGAGAACACCGGGGAGTTGTTTTTT.